This T cell receptor beta chain is from a study of T-cell memory formation after mild COVID-19. General study results and limits: Pre-infection memory contained some responding clones, which suggested that cross-reactive memory had joined. Contracting CD8+ clones were enriched in EMRA, CD4+ mainly in CM and EM. The SARS-CoV-2 specificity of second-wave clones reaching peak at day 37 remained unverified.

Germline trimming cut 6 bases from V and 8 bases from J; bases unmatched to any gene: 15. The CDR3 totals 16 residues. CDR1 and CDR2 (germline): KGHSH, LQKENI. Constant-segment primers and 5'RACE yielded cDNA libraries for TCR alpha and TCR beta, each carrying sample barcodes and UMIs. A single record per CDR3 protein comes from TCRdb applying MiXCR to the 5' RACE reads. The profile covers roughly 250,000 distinct CDR3 sequences, with about a sixth appearing a single time and approximately 3.5% taken by the ten largest. Points on this clonotype: As yet, its antigen is unknown.

This clonotype was sampled from a man in his late teens or twenties who had mild COVID-19 (a few samples of this study predate the infection). Cell type and time point are not known. The sequencing input was PBMCs or a T cell subset sorted from them (not recorded which). V and J are TRBV18 and TRBJ1-4; 7 bases are shared with TRBD1. This CDR3 reads CASSTPRQGWEEKLFF. The CDR3 region has the DNA TGTGCCAGCTCGACCCCCAGACAGGGTTGGGAAGAAAAACTGTTTTTT. Full variable domain (outside the CDR3, taken from reference TRBV18 and TRBJ1-4): NAGVMQNPRHLVRRRGQEARLRCSPMKGHSHVYWYRQLPEEGLKFMVYLQKENIIDESGMPKERFSAEFPKEGPSILRIQQVVRGDSAAYFCASSTPRQGWEEKLFFGSGTQLSVL.